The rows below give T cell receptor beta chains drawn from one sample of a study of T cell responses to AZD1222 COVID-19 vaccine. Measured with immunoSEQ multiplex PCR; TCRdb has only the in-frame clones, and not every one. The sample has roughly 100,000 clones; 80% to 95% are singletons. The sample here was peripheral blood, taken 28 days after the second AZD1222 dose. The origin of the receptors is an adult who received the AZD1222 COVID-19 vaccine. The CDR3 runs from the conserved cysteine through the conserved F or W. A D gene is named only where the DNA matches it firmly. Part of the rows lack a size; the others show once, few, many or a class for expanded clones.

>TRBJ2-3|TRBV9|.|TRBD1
CASSARVGTATDTQYF
TGTGCCAGCAGCGCGAGGGTTGGGACAGCAACAGATACGCAGTATTTT
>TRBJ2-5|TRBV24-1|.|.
CATSGGGQQETQYF
TGTGCCACCAGTGGGGGGGGACAGCAAGAGACCCAGTACTTC
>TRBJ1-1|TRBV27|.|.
CASYRVGGNTEAFF
TGTGCCAGCTACCGGGTCGGGGGGAACACTGAAGCTTTCTTT
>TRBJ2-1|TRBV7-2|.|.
CASSLFKGLNEQFF
TGTGCCAGCAGCTTATTCAAGGGACTCAATGAGCAGTTCTTC
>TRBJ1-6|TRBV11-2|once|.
CASSLDRGNSPLHF
TGTGCCAGCAGCTTAGACAGGGGAAATTCACCCCTCCACTTT
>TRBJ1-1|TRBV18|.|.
CASSPEGRGNTEAFF
TGTGCCAGCTCCCCGGAGGGTCGGGGGAACACTGAAGCTTTCTTT
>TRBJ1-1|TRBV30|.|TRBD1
CAWSRVRTGNTEAFF
TGTGCCTGGAGTAGGGTCCGGACAGGGAACACTGAAGCTTTCTTT
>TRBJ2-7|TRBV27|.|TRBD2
CASSSHGLAETYEQYF
TGTGCCAGCAGTTCCCACGGACTAGCGGAAACCTACGAGCAGTACTTC
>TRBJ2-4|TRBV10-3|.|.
CAISESGVAKNIQYF
TGTGCCATCAGTGAGTCGGGGGTAGCCAAAAACATTCAGTACTTC
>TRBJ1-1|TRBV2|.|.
CASSEQGNTEAFF
TGTGCCAGCAGCGAGCAGGGAAACACTGAAGCTTTCTTT
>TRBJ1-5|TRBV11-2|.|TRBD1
CASSRDRANQPQHF
TGTGCCAGCAGCCGCGACAGGGCCAATCAGCCCCAGCATTTT
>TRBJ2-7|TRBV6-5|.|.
CASSYSTGGSSYEQYF
TGTGCCAGCAGTTACTCGACGGGGGGCAGCTCCTACGAGCAGTACTTC